A single sample gave rise to the 31 T cell receptor beta chains below, sequenced in a study of monozygotic twins with inflammatory bowel disease (dated by TCRdb to about 2019). The library was generated by 5' RACE. Sequencing was performed on an Illumina HiSeq 2500. Each entry corresponds to one CDR3 protein sequence from reads that TCRdb reprocessed, and DNA is not given. This sample's table has entries for about 210,000 distinct CDR3 sequences. The top ten clonotypes cover 1.5% to 2% of the sample. The sequencing sample was made of blood. The origin of the receptors is a human donor with ulcerative colitis or Crohn's disease, or a healthy co-twin of an affected twin (not recorded which).

The CDR3 is CSARGWGTDNNEQFF. V and J are TRBV20-1 and TRBJ2-1; no DNA is available, so the TRBD1 call from TCRdb remains unchecked. The germline V gene encodes CDR1 DFQATT and CDR2 SNEGSKA (reference sequence). The CDR3 has 15 residues.

The V gene is TRBV5-6, the J gene TRBJ2-1; the TCRdb call, TRBD2, lacks DNA for checking. CDR3 length: 17 amino acids. CDR1 is SGHDT and CDR2 is YYEEEE in the germline V gene. The CDR3 reads CASSYRTGTSRYNEQFF.

The chain employs TRBV9 and TRBJ2-1; TCRdb's D call of TRBD2 is untestable without DNA. The germline gives CDR1 SGDLS, CDR2 YYNGEE. The CDR3 loop spans 16 amino acids. The CDR3 is CASSVGTSGAYNEQFF.

The chain carries TRBV18 and TRBJ1-2; TCRdb indicates TRBD1, and absent DNA this call remains unverified. Germline V gene data show CDR1 as KGHSH and CDR2 as LQKENI. The CDR3 sequence is 14 residues long. The CDR3 sequence: CASSPSTGGDGYTF.

The rearrangement joins TRBV7-2 to TRBJ1-5; TCRdb's D gene call, TRBD1, goes unchecked for lack of DNA. The CDR3 has 15 residues. The germline V gene has CDR1 SGHTA and CDR2 FQGNSA. This CDR3 reads CASSLVSQGGQPQHF. The full variable domain, rest sourced from reference TRBV7-2 and TRBJ1-5, is GAGVSQSPSNKVTEKGKDVELRCDPISGHTALYWYRQSLGQGLEFLIYFQGNSAPDKSGLPSDRFSAERTGGSVSTLTIQRTQQEDSAVYLCASSLVSQGGQPQHFGDGTRLSIL.

The genes are TRBV5-1 and TRBJ2-3; there is no DNA to check the TCRdb D call of TRBD2. This CDR3 has 16 residues. Germline assignment: CDR1 SGHRS and CDR2 YFSETQ. CDR3 loop: CASSFPLAGDTDTQYF.

This chain links TRBV9 with TRBJ2-3; the TCRdb D gene call, TRBD1, has no DNA to confirm it. The germline V gene has CDR1 SGDLS and CDR2 YYNGEE. The CDR3 has 15 residues. The CDR3 reads CASSATGKEADTQYF.

The CDR3 sequence: CASSSTENTYEQYF. The J gene is TRBJ2-7, the V gene TRBV12-3 or TRBV12-4. This CDR3 is built from 14 residues.

The genes are TRBV12-3 or TRBV12-4 and TRBJ2-7; TCRdb outputs TRBD1, but without DNA this stays unchecked. CDR3 size: 16 residues. The CDR3 loop is CASSSTGKIQIYEQYF.

The chain recombines TRBV7-2 with TRBJ1-5. The CDR3 contains 15 residues. From germline, CDR1 is SGHTA and CDR2 FQGNSA. The CDR3 region is CASSPIVGSGQPQHF.

V and J are TRBV7-9 and TRBJ1-6; TCRdb designates TRBD1, a call that cannot be tested without DNA. Looked up from germline, CDR1 is SEHNR and CDR2 is FQNEAQ (reference sequence). CDR3 length equals 15 residues. CDR3 loop: CASSFPGDRNSPLHF. The full variable domain, in which reference TRBV7-9 and TRBJ1-6 provide the parts outside the CDR3, is DTGVSQNPRHKITKRGQNVTFRCDPISEHNRLYWYRQTLGQGPEFLTYFQNEAQLEKSRLLSDRFSAERPKGSFSTLEIQRTEQGDSAMYLCASSFPGDRNSPLHFGNGTRLTVT.

The chain combines TRBV20-1 with TRBJ1-5. The CDR3 contains 13 residues. In germline, CDR1 is DFQATT, CDR2 SNEGSKA (reference sequence). CDR3 sequence reads: CSASPRINQPQHF.

The genes are TRBV6-5 and TRBJ1-5; the TCRdb D gene call, TRBD1, has no DNA to confirm it. Germline lookup yields CDR1 MNHEY and CDR2 SVGAGI. The CDR3 totals 15 residues. Here the CDR3 reads CASSSSGRGDRPQHF.

The CDR3 loop reads CASSFDRGSTEAFF. The chain is built from TRBV6-5 and TRBJ1-1; the D gene TCRdb calls, TRBD1, cannot be checked with no DNA. The CDR3 contains 14 residues. The V gene's germline CDR1 is MNHEY and CDR2 SVGAGI.

The chain joins TRBV10-3 to TRBJ2-3; TCRdb outputs TRBD2, but without DNA this stays unchecked. CDR3 length: 15 amino acids. The germline V gene has CDR1 ENHRY and CDR2 SYGVKD. The CDR3 is CAISDSRGNTDTQYF.

V and J are TRBV29-1 and TRBJ1-1; TCRdb lists TRBD1, though no DNA is available to test this call. This CDR3 has 13 residues. Germline CDR1 SQVTM, CDR2 ANQGSEA. CDR3 amino acids: CSAQRGSDTEAFF.

V gene TRBV20-1 combines with J gene TRBJ2-7. CDR3 length equals 14 residues. Germline V gene sequence: CDR1 DFQATT, CDR2 SNEGSKA (reference sequence). CDR3 residues: CSAGGDRTHYEQYF.

V usage is TRBV12-3 or TRBV12-4 and J usage is TRBJ2-3; TCRdb's assignment of TRBD1 cannot be checked, as there is no DNA. The CDR3 runs to 15 residues. CDR3 residues: CASSPIRDMADTQYF.

The J gene is TRBJ2-2, the V gene TRBV20-1. Looked up from germline, CDR1 is DFQATT and CDR2 is SNEGSKA (reference sequence). CDR3 length equals 14 residues. The CDR3 reads CSAGKEAYTGELFF.

The V and J genes are TRBV5-1 and TRBJ1-1; the D gene TCRdb calls, TRBD1, cannot be checked with no DNA. The CDR3 contains 13 residues. CDR1 is SGHRS and CDR2 is YFSETQ in the germline V gene. CDR3 protein: CASRVQGNTEAFF. Filled out from reference TRBV5-1 and TRBJ1-1, the complete variable domain reads KAGVTQTPRYLIKTRGQQVTLSCSPISGHRSVSWYQQTPGQGLQFLFEYFSETQRNKGNFPGRFSGRQFSNSRSEMNVSTLELGDSALYLCASRVQGNTEAFFGQGTRLTVV.

This CDR3 reads CASSPRSGAREQYF. This chain connects TRBV27 to TRBJ2-7; the D call of TRBD1 rests on TCRdb alone, since no DNA is present to check it. The CDR3 runs 14 residues. From germline, CDR1 is MNHEY and CDR2 SMNVEV (reference sequence).

The V call is TRBV5-1, the J call TRBJ1-1. The germline V gene has CDR1 SGHRS and CDR2 YFSETQ. CDR3 size: 14 residues. CDR3 region: CASSFIEGSTEAFF.

The V call is TRBV20-1, the J call TRBJ1-1. Germline assignment: CDR1 DFQATT and CDR2 SNEGSKA (reference sequence). The CDR3 extends over 11 amino acids. CDR3 region: CSATPNMKAFF.

The chain links TRBV2 to TRBJ1-4. Germline loops: CDR1 SNHLY, CDR2 FYNNEI. The CDR3 loop spans 13 amino acids. The CDR3 sequence is CASSSDLGEKLFF.

J is TRBJ2-1 and V is TRBV20-1; TCRdb's D call of TRBD1 is untestable without DNA. This CDR3 contains 14 residues. The germline V gene encodes CDR1 DFQATT and CDR2 SNEGSKA (reference sequence). CDR3 sequence reads: CSARNKDRAGEQFF.

The gene calls are TRBV5-1 and TRBJ2-3; as DNA is missing, the TRBD1 call by TCRdb cannot be tested. Per the germline V gene, CDR1 is SGHRS and CDR2 is YFSETQ. The CDR3 runs to 15 residues. CDR3 loop: CASSSQTGGADTQYF.

The V and J genes are TRBV7-2 and TRBJ1-5; TCRdb indicates TRBD1, and absent DNA this call remains unverified. Germline CDR1 and CDR2: SGHTA and FQGNSA. The CDR3 sequence is 14 residues long. The CDR3 reads CASSSGNRNQPQHF.

The chain has TRBV7-9 and TRBJ2-1. Germline V gene data show CDR1 as SEHNR and CDR2 as FQNEAQ (reference sequence). The CDR3 is 12 residues long. The CDR3 reads CASSLGWMEQFF.

This rearrangement joins TRBV12-3 or TRBV12-4 to TRBJ2-1; the D gene TCRdb calls, TRBD2, cannot be checked with no DNA. The CDR3 loop spans 16 amino acids. CDR3 residues: CASSSLMGTGNNEQFF.

V gene TRBV3-1 combines with J gene TRBJ2-7. This CDR3 spans 13 amino acids. The germline V gene encodes CDR1 LGHDT and CDR2 YNNKEL (reference sequence). The CDR3 reads CASSHSGAYEQYF.

This chain links TRBV12-3 or TRBV12-4 with TRBJ2-1; TCRdb gives TRBD2 as the D gene, but with no DNA this cannot be confirmed. This CDR3 region has 12 residues. The CDR3 is CASSLLAGVGVF.